These 32 T cell receptor beta chains share one sample of origin, sequenced in a study of siplizumab effects on memory and regulatory T cells (dated by TCRdb to the late 2010s). To prepare the library, the immunoSEQ multiplex PCR assay was applied. Drawn from immuneACCESS, this table holds only the in-frame rearrangements with V and J called that TCRdb kept. Clones are partly lost; checked studies trace under half to an unresolved V gene and leave the rest unexplained. The sample yields 98,000 or so clones; nearly 95% were counted once. The ten largest clones add up to about 0.62% of the sample. The sample consisted of Tregs sorted from blood. All receptors derive from a human donor in good health.

The chain links TRBV14 to TRBJ2-1, with TRBD2 matching over 15 bases. This CDR3 spans 21 amino acids. V shed 4 bases and J 4 bases; nucleotides not matched to a gene: 17. Germline CDR1 reads SGHDN; CDR2 reads FVKESK. CDR3 protein: CASSLKTGLAGGRGGYNEQFF. CDR3 nucleotides: TGTGCCAGCAGCCTAAAAACGGGACTAGCGGGAGGAAGAGGGGGTTACAATGAGCAGTTCTTC. Together with reference TRBV14 and TRBJ2-1, the CDR3 gives the full variable domain: EAGVTQFPSHSVIEKGQTVTLRCDPISGHDNLYWYRRVMGKEIKFLLHFVKESKQDESGMPNNRFLAERTGGTYSTLKVQPAELEDSGVYFCASSLKTGLAGGRGGYNEQFFGPGTRLTVL.

The J gene is TRBJ2-7, the V gene TRBV5-1; D is unclear. This CDR3 has 15 residues. Germline V CDR1 and CDR2: SGHRS, YFSETQ. V was pared by 3 bases and J by 2 bases, with 15 bases between. This chain's CDR3 is CASSSGPELAYEQYF. The CDR3 DNA reads TGCGCCAGCAGCTCCGGACCCGAGTTGGCCTACGAGCAGTACTTC.

The chain combines TRBV27 with TRBJ2-7, with TRBD2 matching over 13 bases. This CDR3 has 15 amino acids. J gave up 3 bases and V 6 bases, and 5 bases lay outside the gene matches. Germline loops: CDR1 MNHEY, CDR2 SMNVEV (reference sequence). The CDR3 loop is CASSKLAGGIYEQYF. Written as DNA, the CDR3 is TGTGCCAGCAGCAAACTAGCGGGAGGGATCTACGAGCAGTACTTC.

The V and J genes are TRBV30 and TRBJ2-2; no definite D call. CDR3 length equals 11 residues. V was cut by 0 bases and J by 8 bases, with 4 bases left in between. The germline gives CDR1 GTSNPN, CDR2 SVGIG (reference sequence). CDR3 amino acids: CAWSVGGELFF. CDR3 bases: TGTGCCTGGAGTGTAGGGGGGGAGCTGTTTTTT.

The chain joins TRBV4-1 to TRBJ1-2, with D maybe TRBD1 (5 bases). Between the trimmed V and J ends, which lost 1 base and 0 bases, there was a span of 9 bases. In germline, CDR1 is MGHRA, CDR2 YSYEKL. This CDR3 spans 15 amino acids. This CDR3 reads CASSQVARANYGYTF. The CDR3 bases are TGCGCCAGCAGCCAAGTTGCCAGGGCTAACTATGGCTACACCTTC.

The rearrangement uses TRBV7-9 and TRBJ2-3, with 7 positions matching TRBD2. Germline CDR1 reads SEHNR; CDR2 reads FQNEAQ (reference sequence). The CDR3 loop spans 13 amino acids. V shed 1 base, J shed 6 bases, and the junction held 1 base outside the gene matches. DNA of the CDR3: TGTGCCAGCAGCTTAGTGGGAGGGGATACGCAGTATTTT. It is translated as CASSLVGGDTQYF.

V is TRBV6-1 and J is TRBJ2-3, with 11 nucleotides matching TRBD1. The J segment lost 8 bases and the V segment lost 4 bases, leaving 11 bases of the junction unmatched. The V gene's germline CDR1 is MNHNS and CDR2 SASEGT. There are 16 residues in the CDR3. This CDR3 is CASSAPREDRGRTQYF. The CDR3 nucleotides are TGTGCCAGCAGTGCCCCTCGAGAGGACAGGGGGCGTACGCAGTATTTT.

The chain couples TRBV29-1 to TRBJ2-7; either TRBD1 or TRBD2 may fit D (5 bases each). This CDR3 is 11 amino acids long. Trimming removed 4 bases from V and 6 bases from J, with 10 bases in between. CDR1 SQVTM and CDR2 ANQGSEA come from the germline V gene. The DNA of the CDR3 is TGCAGCGTTGTGGGGGTTGGCGAGCAGTACTTC. It codes for CSVVGVGEQYF.

The gene calls are TRBV25-1 and TRBJ2-3, with D unclear. Germline CDR1 MGHDK, CDR2 SYGVNS. The CDR3 totals 15 residues. Trimming took 1 base from V and 0 from J, leaving 8 bases between them. The CDR3 sequence is CASSEWATSTDTQYF. For the CDR3, the DNA is TGTGCCAGCAGTGAATGGGCAACTAGCACAGATACGCAGTATTTT.

This chain uses TRBV7-9 with TRBJ1-3; maybe TRBD1 (5 bases). Germline assignment: CDR1 SEHNR and CDR2 FQNEAQ (reference sequence). The CDR3 runs to 16 residues. Trimming cost V 0 bases and J 3 bases, with 12 bases left between them. The CDR3: CASSLATTGIGNTIYF. In DNA, the CDR3 is TGTGCCAGCAGCTTAGCCACTACAGGAATTGGAAACACCATATATTTT.

Regarding this clone: One end of the junction is discordant with germline, which a read error may explain. This sequence joins TRBV11-2 and TRBJ2-7; 8 bases line up with TRBD2. Germline values: CDR1 SGHAT, CDR2 FQNNGV. This CDR3 has 16 amino acids. CDR3 loop: CASSLDWGTRSFEQYF. CDR3 nucleotide sequence: TGTGCCAGCAGCTTAGATTGGGGGACTAGGTCCTTCGAGCAGTACTTC.

This chain joins TRBV25-1 and TRBJ1-1; D is unresolved. The germline V gene encodes CDR1 MGHDK and CDR2 SYGVNS. The V and J ends lost 4 bases and 5 bases respectively, with 8 bases between them. The CDR3 extends over 12 amino acids. Written as DNA, the CDR3 is TGTGCCAGCAGTGTACTGGGGACTGAAGCTTTCTTT. This translates into CASSVLGTEAFF.

This chain uses TRBV6-6 with TRBJ1-1; the D is unclear. CDR3 size: 16 residues. The germline gives CDR1 MNHNY, CDR2 SVGAGI (reference sequence). V gave up 2 bases and J gave up 2 bases, with 15 bases separating them. CDR3 in DNA: TGTGCCAGCAGTTACCCGAAACGAGGACCTAACACTGAAGCTTTCTTT. Its protein product is CASSYPKRGPNTEAFF.

This clone appeared once. V is TRBV29-1 and J is TRBJ1-2, with TRBD1 as a possible D gene (6 bases). The ends were cut back, 8 bases at V and 5 bases at J, with 15 bases in the middle. The germline CDR1 and CDR2 sequences are SQVTM and ANQGSEA. CDR3 size: 12 residues. As DNA, the CDR3 is TGCAGCATTCTACTACAGGGTTATGGCTACACCTTC. Translating it yields CSILLQGYGYTF.

The V gene is TRBV6-1, the J gene TRBJ2-1, with D possibly being TRBD1 or TRBD2 (5 bases each). Germline values: CDR1 MNHNS, CDR2 SASEGT. Between the trimmed V and J ends, which lost 7 bases and 3 bases, there was a span of 16 bases. The CDR3 is 15 amino acids. The CDR3 nucleotides are TGTGCCAGCACGGGGCAGGGTCGAAGCTACAATGAGCAGTTCTTC. This codes for CASTGQGRSYNEQFF.

CDR3 coding DNA: TGTGCCAGCAGCCAAGACGCGGGACCATTCTCCTACGAGCAGTACTTC. This gives the protein CASSQDAGPFSYEQYF. V and J are TRBV4-2 and TRBJ2-7; perhaps TRBD2 as D (6 bases). V lost 0 bases, J lost 0 bases, and 12 bases lay in between. Per germline, CDR1 LGHNA and CDR2 YNFKEQ. This CDR3 is 16 amino acids long.

This chain's CDR3 is CASSQGSSGQETQYF. CDR3 DNA sequence: TGTGCCAGCAGCCAAGGTTCTAGCGGACAAGAGACCCAGTACTTC. V is TRBV4-2 and J is TRBJ2-5; 7 positions match TRBD2. V lost 1 base, J lost 2 bases, and 4 bases stayed unmatched. The CDR3 is 15 amino acids. CDR1 is LGHNA and CDR2 is YNFKEQ in the germline V gene.

The chain has TRBV19 and TRBJ2-7, with D possibly being TRBD1 (6 bases). This CDR3 contains 14 residues. Trimming shortened V by 5 bases and J by 0 bases, and 11 bases separated the two germline ends. Germline V gives CDR1 LNHDA, CDR2 SQIVND (reference sequence). CDR3 loop: CASSADRSSYEQYF. The CDR3 DNA is TGTGCCAGTAGTGCAGACAGGAGCTCCTACGAGCAGTACTTC.

The chain links TRBV5-1 to TRBJ1-3; D gene uncertain. Trimming pared 0 bases from V and 2 bases from J, leaving 12 bases between. CDR1 is SGHRS, CDR2 YFSETQ, per germline. The CDR3 is 16 residues long. The CDR3 nucleotides read TGCGCCAGCAGCTTGGGGGTCGATGGCCCTGGAAACACCATATATTTT. This codes for CASSLGVDGPGNTIYF.

The chain has TRBV6-5 and TRBJ1-2; 9 bases map to TRBD1. The CDR3 covers 14 residues. V shed 2 bases, J shed 7 bases, and the junction held 5 bases outside the gene matches. Looked up from germline, CDR1 is MNHEY and CDR2 is SVGAGI. In DNA, the CDR3 is TGTGCCAGCAGTTACCAGGGACAGGGCAGTGGCTACACCTTC. This codes for CASSYQGQGSGYTF.

V usage is TRBV5-1 and J usage is TRBJ1-1; possible D gene TRBD1, 6 bases. Trimming removed 0 bases from V and 10 bases from J, with 16 bases in between. The CDR3 is 14 residues long. The germline CDR1 and CDR2 sequences are SGHRS and YFSETQ. CDR3 in amino acids: CASSLALGGMRAFF. DNA of the CDR3: TGCGCCAGCAGCTTGGCCTTAGGGGGAATGAGAGCTTTCTTT.

V usage is TRBV6-1 and J usage is TRBJ1-2, with 8 bases aligning to TRBD1. The CDR3 is 14 residues long. J was trimmed by 7 bases and V by 0 bases; bases with no gene match: 4. Germline CDR1 is MNHNS and CDR2 is SASEGT. Here the CDR3 DNA reads TGTGCCAGCAGTGAAGCCGACAGGGGAGTTGGCTACACCTTC. Translated, it gives CASSEADRGVGYTF.

The rearrangement uses TRBV21-1 and TRBJ1-5; the table names TRBD1, a call not compared with the DNA. TRBV21-1 is tagged as a pseudogene. The CDR3 runs to 16 residues. The CDR3 nucleotides read TGTGCCAGCAGCAAAGGGGACAGGGCGTTGGATCAGCCCCAGCATTTT. It is translated as CASSKGDRALDQPQHF.

The DNA of the CDR3 is TGTGCCAGCAAACTGACAGGGATCCGGGAGACCCAGTACTTC. Protein sequence: CASKLTGIRETQYF. The genes are TRBV6-5 and TRBJ2-5, with TRBD1 identical over 7 bases. The V and J ends lost 7 bases and 5 bases, in that order; junction bases with no gene match: 10. The germline CDR1 and CDR2 sequences are MNHEY and SVGAGI. The CDR3 length is 14 residues.

The J gene is TRBJ1-4, the V gene TRBV5-6, with 8 nucleotides matching TRBD1. Germline V gene data show CDR1 as SGHDT and CDR2 as YYEEEE. Losses at the gene ends were 0 bases for V and 7 bases for J; bases not matched to a gene: 2. The CDR3 has 14 amino acids. The CDR3 sequence: CASSLGQGIEKLFF. The CDR3 DNA sequence: TGTGCCAGCAGCTTGGGACAGGGGATTGAAAAACTGTTTTTT.

This sequence joins TRBV7-9 and TRBJ1-2, with D unclear. Germline V gives CDR1 SEHNR, CDR2 FQNEAQ (reference sequence). The CDR3 is made up of 13 amino acids. The V end was cut by 6 bases, the J end by 8 bases, with 16 bases between. The CDR3 DNA reads as TGTGCCAGCAGGCAAGAAGGGTTCTGGGGCTACACCTTC. Translating gives CASRQEGFWGYTF. Full variable domain (outside the CDR3, taken from reference TRBV7-9 and TRBJ1-2): DTGVSQNPRHKITKRGQNVTFRCDPISEHNRLYWYRQTLGQGPEFLTYFQNEAQLEKSRLLSDRFSAERPKGSFSTLEIQRTEQGDSAMYLCASRQEGFWGYTFGSGTRLTVV.

The rearrangement uses TRBV21-1 and TRBJ2-1; the table's TRBD2 call for D was not verified on the DNA. TRBV21-1 is shown as a pseudogene. The CDR3 length is 14 residues. This CDR3 reads CASKKDSGDDEQFF. CDR3 sequence (DNA): TGTGCCAGCAAAAAGGACAGCGGGGACGATGAGCAGTTCTTC.

V and J are TRBV13 and TRBJ2-1; the D gene is possibly TRBD2 (6 bases). V was clipped by 2 bases and J by 2 bases, with 16 bases between them. This CDR3 region has 17 residues. Germline lookup yields CDR1 PRHDT and CDR2 FYEKMQ (reference sequence). The CDR3 loop is CASSLPPFGGAYNEQFF. The CDR3 DNA is TGTGCCAGCAGCTTACCTCCCTTCGGGGGAGCCTACAATGAGCAGTTCTTC.

This clone was seen once. The chain employs TRBV10-3 and TRBJ2-1; 12 bases agree with TRBD2. The V segment lost 10 bases and the J segment 9 bases; nucleotides outside the gene matches: 7. Germline-derived CDR1 and CDR2 are ENHRY and SYGVKD. The CDR3 consists of 13 residues. CDR3 DNA sequence: TGTGCCAGCAGACTAGCGGGAGATGCTGAGCAGTTCTTC. Translated, it gives CASRLAGDAEQFF.

DNA of the CDR3: TGTGCCAGAAGCTTGGCTTACAGGGGACCACCGAGGGAGCAGTACTTC. Protein sequence: CARSLAYRGPPREQYF. This rearrangement joins TRBV5-3 to TRBJ2-7; TRBD1 aligns across 7 bases. TRBV5-3 is annotated as an ORF whose role is uncertain. The V segment lost 0 bases and the J segment 7 bases; nucleotides outside the gene matches: 13. There are 16 residues in the CDR3.

The chain couples TRBV10-1 to TRBJ2-4; TRBD1 matches 7 bases. CDR3 length: 14 residues. V gave up 6 bases and J gave up 9 bases; unmatched junction bases: 11. In germline, CDR1 is WNHNN, CDR2 SYGVQD (reference sequence). The CDR3 DNA reads TGCGCCAGCAGCGCAACAGGGGTCTTGGGCATTCAGTACTTC. This encodes CASSATGVLGIQYF.

CDR3 nucleotides: TGCGCCAGCAGCCAAGAGGCGACAGGGCTCTCTGGCTACACCTTC. Amino acid sequence: CASSQEATGLSGYTF. This chain uses TRBV4-1 with TRBJ1-2, with 7 positions matching TRBD1. Germline values: CDR1 MGHRA, CDR2 YSYEKL. The CDR3 has 15 amino acids. V shed 0 bases and J 7 bases; nucleotides not matched to a gene: 8.